Below, 8 T cell receptor beta chains from the same sample are listed, as sequenced in a study of blood T cell repertoires in COVID-19. The protocol was immunoSEQ multiplex PCR, while the TCRdb copy is restricted to in-frame clones and leaves out a portion. The repertoire has roughly 140,000 clones, 84% of them found once; the top ten carry approximately 7.1%. Specimen: peripheral blood. Receptors originate from a woman aged 50 to 60 in a cohort sampled during active or convalescent COVID-19.

To note about this clone: The junction shows a germline mismatch at one end, possibly a read error. The CDR3: CASGFRGIYNEQFF. DNA of the CDR3: TGTGCCAGCGGCTTCCGGGGGATCTACAATGAGCAGTTCTTC. This chain uses TRBV7-6 with TRBJ2-1; possibly TRBD2 for D (6 bases). Germline V gene sequence: CDR1 SGHVS, CDR2 FNYEAQ. This CDR3 is 14 amino acids long.

The chain has TRBV27 and TRBJ2-2; no clear D gene. CDR3 length: 13 residues. Trimming removed 6 bases from V and 6 bases from J, with 11 bases in between. From germline, CDR1 is MNHEY and CDR2 SMNVEV (reference sequence). CDR3 amino acids: CASSGFRAGELFF. The CDR3 coding sequence is TGTGCCAGCAGCGGGTTTCGGGCCGGGGAGCTGTTTTTT.

The chain links TRBV19 to TRBJ1-2; 7 nucleotides match TRBD1. CDR3 length: 16 residues. Trimming cost V 6 bases and J 1 base; bases outside gene matches: 11. The germline CDR1 and CDR2 sequences are LNHDA and SQIVND (reference sequence). The CDR3 sequence is CASSSPSTGLNYGYTF. CDR3 DNA sequence: TGTGCCAGTAGCTCCCCCTCGACAGGGCTTAACTATGGCTACACCTTC.

The chain links TRBV11-2 to TRBJ2-5, with 9 bases lining up with TRBD2. Trimming at V came to 2 bases and at J to 5 bases, leaving 6 bases not matched to a gene. Germline V gene sequence: CDR1 SGHAT, CDR2 FQNNGV. The CDR3 length is 15 residues. This chain's CDR3 is CASSLPAGGSETQYF. The CDR3 DNA is TGTGCCAGCAGCTTACCAGCGGGGGGATCGGAGACCCAGTACTTC. Combining the CDR3 with reference TRBV11-2 and TRBJ2-5 gives the whole variable domain EAGVAQSPRYKIIEKRQSVAFWCNPISGHATLYWYQQILGQGPKLLIQFQNNGVVDDSQLPKDRFSAERLKGVDSTLKIQPAKLEDSAVYLCASSLPAGGSETQYFGPGTRLLVL.

This clone was detected only once. V and J are TRBV6-5 and TRBJ1-1; TRBD1 matches 9 bases. With V trimmed by 2 bases and J by 4 bases, 8 bases remained unmatched. The germline V gene encodes CDR1 MNHEY and CDR2 SVGAGI. The CDR3 is 16 residues long. This CDR3 reads CASSYPSGTGSTEAFF. In nucleotides, the CDR3 is TGTGCCAGCAGTTACCCTTCCGGGACAGGGAGCACTGAAGCTTTCTTT.

The chain uses TRBV7-9 and TRBJ1-4, with D tentatively TRBD1 (5 bases). Germline V gives CDR1 SEHNR, CDR2 FQNEAQ (reference sequence). The CDR3 spans 17 residues. V was clipped by 5 bases and J by 8 bases, with 24 bases between them. CDR3 sequence (DNA): TGTGCCAGCAGCCCTCAACTCCAGGACAAGGTAGAGGAAAAACTGTTTTTT. Protein: CASSPQLQDKVEEKLFF.

The rearrangement links TRBV6-5 to TRBJ2-1; a weak D match, TRBD1 (6 bases). The germline gives CDR1 MNHEY, CDR2 SVGAGI. The germline V and J ends were trimmed by 11 bases and 5 bases, with 16 bases remaining between them. This CDR3 spans 13 amino acids. The CDR3 nucleotides read TGTGCCGGATCAGGGACACAACACAATGAGCAGTTCTTC. It encodes CAGSGTQHNEQFF.

The chain combines TRBV2 with TRBJ2-5, with 7 positions matching TRBD1. V trimming: 7 bases; J trimming: 1 base; junction bases outside the gene matches: 6. CDR1 and CDR2 (germline): SNHLY, FYNNEI. The CDR3 covers 14 residues. CDR3 DNA sequence: TGTGCCAGCACGAGACAGGGTACCCAAGAGACCCAGTACTTC. Translated, it gives CASTRQGTQETQYF. Complete variable domain (other parts from reference TRBV2 and TRBJ2-5): EPEVTQTPSHQVTQMGQEVILRCVPISNHLYFYWYRQILGQKVEFLVSFYNNEISEKSEIFDDQFSVERPDGSNFTLKIRSTKLEDSAMYFCASTRQGTQETQYFGPGTRLLVL.